The 4 T cell receptor beta chains in this list originate from one sample, sequenced in a study of shared clonotypes between healthy human individuals. Clones were read by immunoSEQ multiplex PCR, and TCRdb kept only the in-frame ones, dropping some. The table lists about 700,000 clones, about 91% of them singletons, with roughly 24% in the top ten. Positive CCR7 selection of CD45RO-negative cells yielded the naive CD8 cells, and terminally differentiated effector memory CD45RA+ cells were excluded. What was sequenced was naive CD8+ T cells sorted from blood. These receptor sequences come from a man aged 30-40 years in good health.

This chain joins TRBV11-2 and TRBJ2-2; D call uncertain. CDR3 size: 16 residues. Trimming removed 1 base at V and 2 bases at J, with 11 bases between. The V gene's germline CDR1 is SGHAT and CDR2 FQNNGV. CDR3 nucleotide sequence: TGTGCCAGCAGCTTAGGCCGGTGGGGAAACACCGGGGAGCTGTTTTTT. Encoded protein: CASSLGRWGNTGELFF.

J is TRBJ2-2 and V is TRBV19, with D possibly being TRBD1 (6 bases). The CDR3 loop spans 14 amino acids. Trimming cost V 1 base and J 5 bases, with 8 bases left between them. Germline V gives CDR1 LNHDA, CDR2 SQIVND (reference sequence). The CDR3 sequence: CASSIGTGTGELFF. CDR3 nucleotides: TGTGCCAGTAGTATAGGAACAGGGACCGGGGAGCTGTTTTTT.

This chain joins TRBV7-9 and TRBJ2-1, with D possibly being TRBD1 or TRBD2 (5 bases each). This CDR3 spans 16 amino acids. V lost 1 base and J 6 bases, leaving 16 bases between the germline ends. Germline-derived CDR1 and CDR2 are SEHNR and FQNEAQ (reference sequence). The CDR3 DNA sequence: TGTGCCAGCAGCTTAGAGCAGGGTTTCGCGGGCAATGAGCAGTTCTTC. This gives the protein CASSLEQGFAGNEQFF. The full variable domain, with the rest looked up from reference TRBV7-9 and TRBJ2-1, is DTGVSQNPRHKITKRGQNVTFRCDPISEHNRLYWYRQTLGQGPEFLTYFQNEAQLEKSRLLSDRFSAERPKGSFSTLEIQRTEQGDSAMYLCASSLEQGFAGNEQFFGPGTRLTVL.

The chain carries TRBV14 and TRBJ2-1; no clear D gene. The germline V gene has CDR1 SGHDN and CDR2 FVKESK. CDR3 length: 14 residues. Trimming cost V 0 bases and J 3 bases, with 6 bases left between them. In DNA form, the CDR3 reads TGTGCCAGCAGCCAAGATTCCTTCTACAATGAGCAGTTCTTC. Translating gives CASSQDSFYNEQFF.